Below, 25 T cell receptor beta chains from the same sample are listed, as sequenced in a study of T cells in Graves' hyperthyroidism and ophthalmopathy. Amplified TCR beta CDR3 regions derived from RNA transcripts. HTBI primers were the set used in a first-round RT-PCR of the TCR CDR3. Using its own MiXCR run on the multiplex PCR reads, TCRdb lists one record per CDR3 protein. The data show around 300,000 distinct CDR3 sequences, approximately 18% seen once. The sequenced material came from blood. These receptors all stem from a man aged 45-65 years with Graves' ophthalmopathy.

This clonotype was recorded at least ten times. The chain is built from TRBV28 and TRBJ1-1; no firm D call. The V end was cut by 10 bases, the J end by 1 base, with 7 bases between. Germline V lookup: CDR1 MDHEN, CDR2 SYDVKM. The length of the CDR3 is 11 residues. The CDR3 region is CATSENTEAFF. CDR3 DNA: TGTGCCACATCTGAGAACACTGAAGCTTTCTTT.

This clonotype appeared a few times. This chain uses TRBV5-1 with TRBJ1-6; 9 positions agree with TRBD1. CDR3 length: 16 residues. The germline CDR1 and CDR2 sequences are SGHRS and YFSETQ. Trimming at V came to 7 bases and at J to 0 bases, leaving 5 bases not matched to a gene. The chain's CDR3 is CASGTGLSSYNSPLHF. In DNA, the CDR3 is TGCGCCAGCGGGACAGGGCTTAGCTCCTATAATTCACCCCTCCACTTT. Based on the CDR3 plus reference TRBV5-1 and TRBJ1-6, the full variable domain is KAGVTQTPRYLIKTRGQQVTLSCSPISGHRSVSWYQQTPGQGLQFLFEYFSETQRNKGNFPGRFSGRQFSNSRSEMNVSTLELGDSALYLCASGTGLSSYNSPLHFGNGTRLTVT.

Many counts were recorded for this clonotype. The gene calls are TRBV18 and TRBJ1-4, with 11 bases aligning to TRBD1. From germline, CDR1 is KGHSH and CDR2 LQKENI. Germline trimming cut 5 bases from V and 5 bases from J; bases unmatched to any gene: 7. The CDR3 covers 16 residues. DNA for the CDR3: TGTGCCAGCTCATCCGGACAGGGGGCTGCCAATGAAAAACTGTTTTTT. Amino acids: CASSSGQGAANEKLFF.

The V call is TRBV6-1, the J call TRBJ2-2; D may be TRBD1 (7 bases). V dropped 3 bases and J dropped 4 bases, with 9 bases sitting between them. The CDR3 sequence is 14 residues long. The germline V gene has CDR1 MNHNS and CDR2 SASEGT. The CDR3 bases are TGTGCCAGCAGTGACAGGGGGGTCACCGGGGAGCTGTTTTTT. This gives the protein CASSDRGVTGELFF.

This clonotype was found many times. V and J are TRBV28 and TRBJ1-4, with a weak D call TRBD1 (5 bases). Trimming pared 6 bases from V and 7 bases from J, leaving 15 bases between. In germline, CDR1 is MDHEN, CDR2 SYDVKM. This CDR3 contains 14 residues. CDR3 residues: CASRSQGDGEKLFF. The CDR3 DNA reads as TGTGCCAGCAGGTCCCAGGGCGATGGTGAAAAACTGTTTTTT.

This clonotype has a handful of counts. This chain links TRBV24-1 with TRBJ2-1; D call uncertain. Per the germline V gene, CDR1 is KGHDR and CDR2 is SFDVKD. V lost 3 bases, J lost 6 bases, and 11 bases lay in between. The CDR3 consists of 14 residues. The CDR3 DNA reads as TGTGCCACCAGTGATCCGACTGGGGTCAATGAGCAGTTCTTC. Its protein product is CATSDPTGVNEQFF.

The sample holds one count of this clonotype. The chain carries TRBV11-3 and TRBJ2-7, with 8 bases fitting TRBD2. V shed 5 bases and J 5 bases; nucleotides not matched to a gene: 5. Looked up from germline, CDR1 is SGHNT and CDR2 is YENEEA. This CDR3 is 13 amino acids long. The CDR3 is CASSKSGSHEQYF. The CDR3 DNA reads TGTGCCAGCAGCAAGAGCGGGAGCCACGAGCAGTACTTC.

This clonotype was seen a single time. The chain employs TRBV7-8 and TRBJ2-4; D gene unclear. The CDR3 sequence is 17 residues long. The ends were cut back, 5 bases at V and 0 bases at J, with 17 bases in the middle. Germline V gene lookup returns CDR1 SGHVS and CDR2 FQNEAQ. CDR3 loop: CASSDLDGPLAKNIQYF. CDR3 nucleotides: TGTGCCAGCAGCGATCTCGACGGGCCCTTAGCCAAAAACATTCAGTACTTC.

The rearrangement links TRBV11-2 to TRBJ2-5; D not certain. Trimming removed 6 bases from V and 5 bases from J, with 10 bases in between. The germline V gene encodes CDR1 SGHAT and CDR2 FQNNGV. CDR3 size: 12 residues. CDR3 DNA sequence: TGTGCCAGCAGGACCCCCGGGGAGACCCAGTACTTC. Protein product: CASRTPGETQYF. The whole variable domain, remainder taken from reference TRBV11-2 and TRBJ2-5, is EAGVAQSPRYKIIEKRQSVAFWCNPISGHATLYWYQQILGQGPKLLIQFQNNGVVDDSQLPKDRFSAERLKGVDSTLKIQPAKLEDSAVYLCASRTPGETQYFGPGTRLLVL.

This clonotype came up a few times. V and J are TRBV5-6 and TRBJ2-3; the D is unclear. V shed 2 bases and J shed 2 bases, with 6 bases lying between them. The CDR3 totals 13 residues. The germline V gene has CDR1 SGHDT and CDR2 YYEEEE. The CDR3 DNA reads as TGTGCCAGCAGCTTTACAGACACAGATACGCAGTATTTT. It specifies CASSFTDTDTQYF.

This clonotype was seen ten or more times. The V and J genes are TRBV28 and TRBJ2-7; no firm D call. V was pared by 2 bases and J by 2 bases, with 7 bases between. The germline gives CDR1 MDHEN, CDR2 SYDVKM. The CDR3 is made up of 13 amino acids. CDR3 sequence: CASSLKMTYEQYF. The DNA for the CDR3 is TGTGCCAGCAGTTTAAAAATGACCTACGAGCAGTACTTC.

The rearrangement links TRBV10-3 to TRBJ2-7; a weak D match, TRBD1 (6 bases). This CDR3 spans 16 amino acids. Between the trimmed V and J ends, which lost 2 bases and 3 bases, there was a span of 17 bases. The V gene's germline CDR1 is ENHRY and CDR2 SYGVKD. Here the CDR3 DNA reads TGTGCCATCAGTGAGCCGGCGGCAGGGGCATACTACGAGCAGTACTTC. Amino acid sequence: CAISEPAAGAYYEQYF.

The rearrangement uses TRBV12-3 or TRBV12-4 and TRBJ2-2; D may be TRBD2 (6 bases). V shed 6 bases and J shed 4 bases, with 12 bases lying between them. The CDR3 runs to 14 residues. CDR3 sequence reads: CASRVGGGTGELFF. The CDR3 region has the DNA TGTGCCAGCAGAGTGGGGGGAGGCACCGGGGAGCTGTTTTTT.

This clonotype occurred many times. The V and J genes are TRBV13 and TRBJ2-1, with a tentative D call TRBD2 (7 bases). The V end lost 3 bases, the J end lost 0 bases, and 21 bases lay between the germline ends. CDR3 length equals 19 residues. Germline V gives CDR1 PRHDT, CDR2 FYEKMQ (reference sequence). This chain's CDR3 is CASSLSSGRGRASYNEQFF. The CDR3 DNA sequence: TGTGCCAGCAGCTTGTCGTCGGGTAGGGGGAGGGCCTCCTACAATGAGCAGTTCTTC.

This clonotype was recorded many times. A much larger clone lies a single base off, so this may be a read error. The chain uses TRBV12-3 or TRBV12-4 and TRBJ1-1; D is ambiguous. Trimming pared 6 bases from V and 1 base from J, leaving 3 bases between. The CDR3 is 11 amino acids. In DNA form, the CDR3 reads TGTGCCAGCAGCAAGAACACTGAAGCTTTCTTT. Its translation: CASSKNTEAFF.

This clonotype was counted between two and nine times. For the CDR3, the DNA is TGTGCCAGCAGTGAAGCGCTTCGGGCCTCTAGACTGTTTTTT. Translation gives CASSEALRASRLFF. The chain recombines TRBV2 with TRBJ1-4; D gene uncertain. This CDR3 comprises 14 residues. Trimming pared 0 bases from V and 13 bases from J, leaving 15 bases between. Germline assignment: CDR1 SNHLY and CDR2 FYNNEI.

This clonotype was found many times. The gene calls are TRBV2 and TRBJ2-7; 7 nucleotides line up with TRBD1. This CDR3 comprises 14 residues. V lost 6 bases and J lost 5; bases outside the gene matches: 10. Germline CDR1 SNHLY, CDR2 FYNNEI. The CDR3 coding sequence is TGTGCCAGCAGGGGTGGGACAGTCCCCGACGAGCAGTACTTC. As protein: CASRGGTVPDEQYF.

A note on this clonotype: One base away lies a much larger clone, so this may be a sequencing read error. V and J are TRBV5-1 and TRBJ2-1; D possibly corresponds to TRBD2 (5 bases). The CDR3 covers 16 residues. The germline V gene encodes CDR1 SGHRS and CDR2 YFSETQ. Trimming removed 2 bases from V and 7 bases from J, with 19 bases in between. The CDR3 reads CASSLAEGLWRNEQFF. As DNA, the CDR3 is TGCGCCAGCAGCTTAGCGGAAGGTCTGTGGAGGAATGAGCAGTTCTTC. The full variable domain, in which reference TRBV5-1 and TRBJ2-1 provide the parts outside the CDR3, is KAGVTQTPRYLIKTRGQQVTLSCSPISGHRSVSWYQQTPGQGLQFLFEYFSETQRNKGNFPGRFSGRQFSNSRSEMNVSTLELGDSALYLCASSLAEGLWRNEQFFGPGTRLTVL.

In its sample, this clonotype was seen a few times. The rearrangement links TRBV4-1 to TRBJ2-2; no firm D call. The CDR3 is 14 residues long. Per germline, CDR1 MGHRA and CDR2 YSYEKL. V dropped 3 bases and J dropped 6 bases, with 11 bases sitting between them. The DNA for the CDR3 is TGCGCCAGCAGCCAGGTGACCCCCTCCGGGGAGCTGTTTTTT. It codes for CASSQVTPSGELFF.

This clonotype came up a few times. The genes are TRBV6-1 and TRBJ2-3, with no clear D. Trimming removed 6 bases at V and 3 bases at J, with 7 bases between. Per germline, CDR1 MNHNS and CDR2 SASEGT. The CDR3 runs 12 residues. The chain's CDR3 is CASRLGTDTQYF. The CDR3 DNA sequence: TGTGCCAGCAGGTTAGGAACAGATACGCAGTATTTT.

The chain recombines TRBV7-8 with TRBJ2-1, with 9 bases that match TRBD2. The V gene's germline CDR1 is SGHVS and CDR2 FQNEAQ. The CDR3 runs 17 residues. Germline trimming cut 2 bases from V and 5 bases from J; bases unmatched to any gene: 10. This CDR3 reads CASSLYVAGELDNEQFF. CDR3 in DNA: TGTGCCAGCAGCTTATATGTAGCGGGAGAACTAGACAATGAGCAGTTCTTC.

There are many counts of this clonotype. The chain carries TRBV18 and TRBJ1-4; 7 positions match TRBD1. V was pared by 4 bases and J by 3 bases, with 5 bases of the junction left unmatched. Germline-derived CDR1 and CDR2 are KGHSH and LQKENI. There are 15 residues in the CDR3. In nucleotides, the CDR3 is TGTGCCAGCTCACGAAAGGGACAGCCTAATGAAAAACTGTTTTTT. Its translation: CASSRKGQPNEKLFF.

Many counts were recorded for this clonotype. This sequence joins TRBV11-2 and TRBJ2-7, with 7 bases lining up with TRBD2. This CDR3 contains 13 residues. Germline V gene lookup returns CDR1 SGHAT and CDR2 FQNNGV. V gave up 10 bases and J gave up 4 bases; unmatched junction bases: 10. The CDR3 protein is CATSRLAAYEQYF. CDR3 DNA sequence: TGTGCCACCTCCCGGCTAGCGGCTTACGAGCAGTACTTC.

The chain carries TRBV7-9 and TRBJ1-6; D is perhaps TRBD1 (5 bases). From germline, CDR1 is SEHNR and CDR2 FQNEAQ (reference sequence). Trimming cost V 3 bases and J 0 bases, with 15 bases left between them. This CDR3 has 18 amino acids. The CDR3 coding sequence is TGTGCCAGCAGCTTGTCAGGGAGCTGGGGCTCCTATAATTCACCCCTCCACTTT. Protein: CASSLSGSWGSYNSPLHF.

A remark on this clonotype: Likely a read error: the CDR3 ends without its conserved phenylalanine or tryptophan. This CDR3 reads CASSRDRGPWGYTL. CDR3 nucleotides: TGTGCCAGCAGTCGGGACAGGGGTCCGTGGGGCTACACCCTC. The chain is built from TRBV27 and TRBJ1-2; TRBD1 matches 10 bases. V lost 5 bases to trimming and J lost 8 bases; unmatched junction nucleotides: 8. This CDR3 has 14 residues. Germline-derived CDR1 and CDR2 are MNHEY and SMNVEV (reference sequence).